This T cell receptor (beta chain) came from a study of shared clonotypes between healthy human individuals. Findings and limits, study-wide: Blood was the sole source, and tissue repertoires probably differ.

As to this clone: Its antigen is not known.

Naive CD8 cells, CD45RO-negative and positively selected for CCR7, excluded terminally differentiated effector memory CD45RA+ cells. Donors had no recently reported acute infections or vaccinations and were HIV-negative. Germline CDR1 is GTSNPN and CDR2 is SVGIG (reference sequence). Trimming shortened V by 0 bases and J by 6 bases, and 6 bases separated the two germline ends. This CDR3 spans 12 amino acids. Produced via immunoSEQ multiplex PCR; TCRdb's table is partial and in-frame only. The sample carries hundreds of thousands of clones, approximately 96% recorded once. What was sequenced was naive CD8+ T cells sorted from blood. This sequence originates from a woman younger than 45 in good health. This sequence joins TRBV30 and TRBJ2-1; unclear D gene. CDR3 region: CAWSVYVNEQFF. The CDR3 DNA reads TGTGCCTGGAGTGTCTACGTCAATGAGCAGTTCTTC.